The next 9 T cell receptor beta chains were all read from a single sample in a study of OX40 agonist ivuxolimab in advanced cancers. Assay: immunoSEQ multiplex PCR; the TCRdb copy retains only in-frame clones and omits some. This repertoire shows about 64,000 clones, roughly 80% found once; its top ten account for 2.1%. The sample consisted of CD4+ or CD8+ T cells sorted from blood, taken in a trial of the OX40 agonist ivuxolimab. The receptors originated from an adult with an advanced solid tumor such as melanoma, head and neck, liver or kidney cancer.

The gene calls are TRBV28 and TRBJ1-5, with a tentative D call TRBD1 (6 bases). The V end was cut by 2 bases, the J end by 4 bases, with 6 bases between. The germline CDR1 and CDR2 sequences are MDHEN and SYDVKM. The CDR3 extends over 13 amino acids. CDR3 DNA: TGTGCCAGCAGTTTAGGACAGAATCAGCCCCAGCATTTT. It translates to CASSLGQNQPQHF.

The chain links TRBV19 to TRBJ1-2; D gene ambiguous. Germline V lookup: CDR1 LNHDA, CDR2 SQIVND (reference sequence). This CDR3 spans 13 amino acids. Trimming removed 5 bases from V and 3 bases from J, with 10 bases in between. CDR3 nucleotide sequence: TGTGCCAGTAGTCTCCTGGGTGACTATGGCTACACCTTC. Translated: CASSLLGDYGYTF.

The chain carries TRBV28 and TRBJ2-7, with D unresolved. Germline CDR1 MDHEN, CDR2 SYDVKM. The CDR3 is made up of 10 amino acids. Trimming pared 8 bases from V and 5 bases from J, leaving 7 bases between. CDR3 sequence: CASGRDEQYF. The CDR3 DNA sequence: TGTGCCAGCGGACGGGACGAGCAGTACTTC.

The rearrangement links TRBV18 to TRBJ2-7, with D uncertain. V dropped 3 bases and J dropped 6 bases, with 15 bases sitting between them. CDR1 is KGHSH and CDR2 is LQKENI in the germline V gene. The CDR3 contains 14 residues. CDR3 sequence reads: CASSPGSFVGEQYF. The CDR3, as DNA: TGTGCCAGCTCACCGGGGTCGTTTGTCGGCGAGCAGTACTTC.

This rearrangement joins TRBV28 to TRBJ2-1; D is perhaps TRBD2 (5 bases). The germline CDR1 and CDR2 sequences are MDHEN and SYDVKM. Trimming shortened V by 8 bases and J by 0 bases, and 20 bases separated the two germline ends. The CDR3 has 17 amino acids. The CDR3 reads CASPPGSFPSSYNEQFF. In DNA form, the CDR3 reads TGTGCCAGCCCCCCGGGGAGTTTTCCGAGCTCCTACAATGAGCAGTTCTTC.

The V gene is TRBV19, the J gene TRBJ2-1; a possible D gene is TRBD2 (5 bases). Germline-derived CDR1 and CDR2 are LNHDA and SQIVND (reference sequence). The CDR3 has 15 residues. V was clipped by 8 bases and J by 8 bases, with 22 bases between them. The CDR3 sequence: CASFPGSGSIDEQFF. CDR3 nucleotide sequence: TGTGCCAGTTTCCCGGGTAGTGGGAGTATCGATGAGCAGTTCTTC.

The J gene is TRBJ1-2, the V gene TRBV5-8; maybe TRBD1 (5 bases). The V and J ends lost 1 base and 7 bases respectively, with 11 bases between them. CDR1 SGHTS and CDR2 YDEGEE come from the germline V gene. This CDR3 has 13 residues. The CDR3 spells CASSLPGGAGYTF. DNA of the CDR3: TGTGCCAGCAGCTTGCCGGGGGGAGCTGGCTACACCTTC. The variable domain in full, completed from reference TRBV5-8 and TRBJ1-2, reads EAGVTQSPTHLIKTRGQQATLRCSPISGHTSVYWYQQALGLGLQFLLWYDEGEERNRGNFPPRFSGRQFPNYSSELNVNALELEDSALYLCASSLPGGAGYTFGSGTRLTVV.

The chain uses TRBV20-1 and TRBJ2-1; D unclear. V was pared by 4 bases and J by 3 bases, with 1 base between. The CDR3 has 10 amino acids. Germline values: CDR1 DFQATT, CDR2 SNEGSKA (reference sequence). The CDR3 DNA reads TGCAGTGCTATCTACAATGAGCAGTTCTTC. Translated, it gives CSAIYNEQFF.

The V gene is TRBV7-6, the J gene TRBJ2-5; D is perhaps TRBD2 (5 bases). This CDR3 is 13 amino acids long. Germline values: CDR1 SGHVS, CDR2 FNYEAQ. The V gene lost 5 bases and the J gene lost 1 base, with 8 bases spanning the gap. The CDR3: CASSRTLQETQYF. CDR3 nucleotides: TGTGCCAGCAGCCGGACTCTCCAAGAGACCCAGTACTTC.